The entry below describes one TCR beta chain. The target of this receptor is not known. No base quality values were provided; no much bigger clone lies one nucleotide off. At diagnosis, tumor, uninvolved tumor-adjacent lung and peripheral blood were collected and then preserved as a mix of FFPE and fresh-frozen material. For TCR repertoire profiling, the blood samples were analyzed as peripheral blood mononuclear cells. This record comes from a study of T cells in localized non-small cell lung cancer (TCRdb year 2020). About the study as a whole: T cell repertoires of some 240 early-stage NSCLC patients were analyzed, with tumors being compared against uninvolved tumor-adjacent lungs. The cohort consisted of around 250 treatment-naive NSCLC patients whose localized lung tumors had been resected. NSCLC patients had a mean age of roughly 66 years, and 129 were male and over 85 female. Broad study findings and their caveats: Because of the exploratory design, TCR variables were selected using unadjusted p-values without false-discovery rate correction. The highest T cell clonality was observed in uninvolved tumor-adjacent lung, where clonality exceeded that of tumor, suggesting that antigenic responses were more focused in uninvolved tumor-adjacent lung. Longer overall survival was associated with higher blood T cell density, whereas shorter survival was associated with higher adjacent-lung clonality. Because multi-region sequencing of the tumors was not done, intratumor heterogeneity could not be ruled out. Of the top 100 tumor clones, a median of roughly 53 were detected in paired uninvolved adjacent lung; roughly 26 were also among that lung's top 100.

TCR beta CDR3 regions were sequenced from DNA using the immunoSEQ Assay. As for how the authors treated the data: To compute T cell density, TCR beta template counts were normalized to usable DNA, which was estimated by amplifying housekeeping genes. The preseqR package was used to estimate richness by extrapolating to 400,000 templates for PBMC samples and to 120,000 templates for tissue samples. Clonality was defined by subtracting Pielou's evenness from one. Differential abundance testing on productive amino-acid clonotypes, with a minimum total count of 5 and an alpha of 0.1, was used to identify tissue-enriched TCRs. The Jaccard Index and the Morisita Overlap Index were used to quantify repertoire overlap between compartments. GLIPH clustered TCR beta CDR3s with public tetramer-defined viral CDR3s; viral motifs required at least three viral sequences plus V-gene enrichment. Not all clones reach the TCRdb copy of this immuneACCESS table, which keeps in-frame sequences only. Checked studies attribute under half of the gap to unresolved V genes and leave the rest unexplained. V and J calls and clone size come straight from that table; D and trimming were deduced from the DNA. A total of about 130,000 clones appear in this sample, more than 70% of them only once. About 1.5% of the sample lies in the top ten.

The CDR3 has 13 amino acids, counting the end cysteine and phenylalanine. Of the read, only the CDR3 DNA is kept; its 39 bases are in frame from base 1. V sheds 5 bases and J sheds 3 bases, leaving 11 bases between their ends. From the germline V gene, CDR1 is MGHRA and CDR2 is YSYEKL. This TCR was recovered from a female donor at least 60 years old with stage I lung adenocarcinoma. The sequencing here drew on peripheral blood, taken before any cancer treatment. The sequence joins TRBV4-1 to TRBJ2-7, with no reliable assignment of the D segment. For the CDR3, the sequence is CASSEGFFYEQYF. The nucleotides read TGCGCCAGCAGCGAAGGGTTTTTCTACGAGCAGTACTTC.